The TCR beta chain described here comes from a study of T-cell reconstitution after alpha-beta-depleted transplantation in children. Study-wide points: By one year post-transplant, T-cell counts and diversity largely arose from T cells that were newly produced. Some patients' high day-60 TCRbeta diversity was attributed to recipient cells surviving conditioning. About two months after transplant, alpha-beta T cells reportedly came from several hundred expanded graft clones.

This CDR3 is 8 amino acids long. CDR1 SGDLS and CDR2 YYNGEE come from the germline V gene. Comments on this clonotype: The target antigen is unknown. At one boundary the junction diverges from the germline segment, which might be a read error.

During its preparation, the TCRbeta library received unique molecular identifiers. Each CDR3 protein is one row after TCRdb ran MiXCR on the PCR reads. The sample has about 240,000 distinct CDR3 sequences, more than 20% seen once. This TCR was recovered from a girl aged 2-10 years with Fanconi anemia, due to receive a stem cell transplant. V and J are TRBV9 and TRBJ2-3, with no clear D. The sample here was PBMCs, taken before TCRalphabeta/CD19-depleted stem cell transplant. This chain's CDR3 is CASSVYSW. The CDR3 coding sequence is TGTGCCAGCAGCGTCTACTCATGG.